This T cell receptor (beta chain) stems from a study of T cell responses to AZD1222 COVID-19 vaccine. General study points: Only a handful of AZD1222 recipients were seropositive at baseline. Repertoires were collected only later (after the peak T cell response had occurred).

Points on this clone: Its antigen is not identified.

Assay used: immunoSEQ multiplex PCR; TCRdb lists only in-frame clones, some missing. The sample has about 150,000 clones; roughly 90% are singletons. The CDR3 covers 13 residues. V lost 2 bases and J lost 6, with 8 bases in between. From germline, CDR1 is SGHTS and CDR2 YDEGEE. V usage is TRBV5-8 and J usage is TRBJ1-4; D call uncertain. The source material was peripheral blood, sampled 28 days after the second AZD1222 dose. This clonotype was sampled from an adult who received the AZD1222 COVID-19 vaccine. CDR3 amino acids: CASSLGPYEKLFF. CDR3 nucleotide sequence: TGTGCCAGCAGCTTAGGGCCCTATGAAAAACTGTTTTTT.